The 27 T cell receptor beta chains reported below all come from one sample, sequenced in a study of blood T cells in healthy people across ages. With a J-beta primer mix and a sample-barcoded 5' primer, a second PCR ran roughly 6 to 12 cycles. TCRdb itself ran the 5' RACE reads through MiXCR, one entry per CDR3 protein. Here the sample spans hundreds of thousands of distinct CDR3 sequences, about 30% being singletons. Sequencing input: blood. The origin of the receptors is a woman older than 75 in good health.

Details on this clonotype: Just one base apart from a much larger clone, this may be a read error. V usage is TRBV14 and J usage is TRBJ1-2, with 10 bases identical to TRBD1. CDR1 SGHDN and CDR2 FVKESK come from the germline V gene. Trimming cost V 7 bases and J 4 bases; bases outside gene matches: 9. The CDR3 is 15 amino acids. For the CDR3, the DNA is TGTGCCAGCACTGAGACAGGGGGCGTCAGCTATGGCTACACCTTC. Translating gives CASTETGGVSYGYTF. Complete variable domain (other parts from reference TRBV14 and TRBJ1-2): EAGVTQFPSHSVIEKGQTVTLRCDPISGHDNLYWYRRVMGKEIKFLLHFVKESKQDESGMPNNRFLAERTGGTYSTLKVQPAELEDSGVYFCASTETGGVSYGYTFGSGTRLTVV.

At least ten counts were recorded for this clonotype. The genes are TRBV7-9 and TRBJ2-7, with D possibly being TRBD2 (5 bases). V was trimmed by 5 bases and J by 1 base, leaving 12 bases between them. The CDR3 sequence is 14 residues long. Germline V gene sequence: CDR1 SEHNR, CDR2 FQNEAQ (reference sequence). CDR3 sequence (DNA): TGTGCCAGCAGCGACTATCCCCCTTCCTACGAGCAGTACTTC. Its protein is CASSDYPPSYEQYF. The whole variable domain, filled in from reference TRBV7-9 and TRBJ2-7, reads DTGVSQNPRHKITKRGQNVTFRCDPISEHNRLYWYRQTLGQGPEFLTYFQNEAQLEKSRLLSDRFSAERPKGSFSTLEIQRTEQGDSAMYLCASSDYPPSYEQYFGPGTRLTVT.

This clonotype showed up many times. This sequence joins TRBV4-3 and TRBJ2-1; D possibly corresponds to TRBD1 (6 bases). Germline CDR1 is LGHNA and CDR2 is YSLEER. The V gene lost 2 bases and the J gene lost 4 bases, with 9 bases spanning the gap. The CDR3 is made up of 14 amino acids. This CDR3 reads CASSQLQGYNEQFF. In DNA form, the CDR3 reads TGCGCCAGCAGCCAATTACAGGGTTACAATGAGCAGTTCTTC.

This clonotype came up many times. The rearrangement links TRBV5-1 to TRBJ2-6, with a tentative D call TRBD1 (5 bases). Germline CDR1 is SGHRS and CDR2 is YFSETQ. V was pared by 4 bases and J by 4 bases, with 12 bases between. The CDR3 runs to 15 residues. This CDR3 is CASSIRVPGANVLTF. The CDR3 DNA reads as TGCGCCAGCAGCATCAGGGTTCCGGGGGCCAACGTCCTGACTTTC.

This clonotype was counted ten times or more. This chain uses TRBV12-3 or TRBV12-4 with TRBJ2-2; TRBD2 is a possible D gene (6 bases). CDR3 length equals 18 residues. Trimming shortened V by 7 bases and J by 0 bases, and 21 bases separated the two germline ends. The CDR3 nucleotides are TGTGCCAGCACCGCAGCAGGGACTCCGTTCGCGAACACCGGGGAGCTGTTTTTT. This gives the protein CASTAAGTPFANTGELFF.

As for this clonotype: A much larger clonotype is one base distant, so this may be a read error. The CDR3 sequence is CATSGPHRGRSEKLFF. The DNA for the CDR3 is TGTGCCACCAGCGGGCCGCACAGGGGGCGAAGTGAAAAACTGTTTTTT. This rearrangement joins TRBV15 to TRBJ1-4; 9 nucleotides line up with TRBD1. In germline, CDR1 is LNHNV, CDR2 YYDKDF (reference sequence). Trimming cost V 5 bases and J 7 bases; bases outside gene matches: 11. This CDR3 spans 16 amino acids.

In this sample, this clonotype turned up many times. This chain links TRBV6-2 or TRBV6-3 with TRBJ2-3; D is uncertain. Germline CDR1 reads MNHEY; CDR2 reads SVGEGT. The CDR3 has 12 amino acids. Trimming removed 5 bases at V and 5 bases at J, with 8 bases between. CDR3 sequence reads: CASSLKQDTQYF. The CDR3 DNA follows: TGTGCCAGCAGTCTCAAGCAAGATACGCAGTATTTT.

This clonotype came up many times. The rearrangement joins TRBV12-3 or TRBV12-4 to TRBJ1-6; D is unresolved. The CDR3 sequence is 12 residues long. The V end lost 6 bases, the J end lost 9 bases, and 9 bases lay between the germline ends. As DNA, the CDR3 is TGTGCCAGCAGATCCACAAGTTCACCCCTCCACTTT. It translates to CASRSTSSPLHF.

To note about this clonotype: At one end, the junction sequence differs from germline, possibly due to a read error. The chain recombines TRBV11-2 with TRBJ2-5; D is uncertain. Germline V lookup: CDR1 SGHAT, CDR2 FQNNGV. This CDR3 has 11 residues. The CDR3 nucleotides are TGTGCCGGCAGCGCATATGGTGAGCAGTACTTC. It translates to CAGSAYGEQYF.

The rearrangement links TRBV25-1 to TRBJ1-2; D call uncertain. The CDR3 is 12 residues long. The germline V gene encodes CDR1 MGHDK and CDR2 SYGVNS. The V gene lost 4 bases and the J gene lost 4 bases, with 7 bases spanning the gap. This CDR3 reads CASSGNGYGYTF. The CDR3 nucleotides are TGTGCCAGCAGTGGTAATGGCTATGGCTACACCTTC.

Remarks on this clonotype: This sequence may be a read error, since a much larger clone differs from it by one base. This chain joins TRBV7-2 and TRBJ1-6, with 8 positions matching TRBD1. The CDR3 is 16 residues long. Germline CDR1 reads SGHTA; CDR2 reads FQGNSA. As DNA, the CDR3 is TGTGCCAGCAGACCTACTGACAGGGGAAGTAATTCACCCCACCACTTT. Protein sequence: CASRPTDRGSNSPHHF. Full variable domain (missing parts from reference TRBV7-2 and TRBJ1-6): GAGVSQSPSNKVTEKGKDVELRCDPISGHTALYWYRQSLGQGLEFLIYFQGNSAPDKSGLPSDRFSAERTGGSVSTLTIQRTQQEDSAVYLCASRPTDRGSNSPHHFGNGTRLTVT.

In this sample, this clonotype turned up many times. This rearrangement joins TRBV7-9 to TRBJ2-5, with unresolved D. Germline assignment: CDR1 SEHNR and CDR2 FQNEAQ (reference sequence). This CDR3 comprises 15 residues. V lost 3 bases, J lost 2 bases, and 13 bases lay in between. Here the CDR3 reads CASSLRQTEQETQYF. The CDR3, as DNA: TGTGCCAGCAGCTTGAGACAAACAGAACAAGAGACCCAGTACTTC. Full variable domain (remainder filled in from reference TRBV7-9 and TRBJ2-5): DTGVSQNPRHKITKRGQNVTFRCDPISEHNRLYWYRQTLGQGPEFLTYFQNEAQLEKSRLLSDRFSAERPKGSFSTLEIQRTEQGDSAMYLCASSLRQTEQETQYFGPGTRLLVL.

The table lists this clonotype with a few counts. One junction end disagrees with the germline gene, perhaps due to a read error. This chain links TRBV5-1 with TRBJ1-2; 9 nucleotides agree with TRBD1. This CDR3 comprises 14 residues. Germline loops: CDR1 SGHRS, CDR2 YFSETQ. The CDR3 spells CACSSKDRGYGYTF. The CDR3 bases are TGCGCCTGCAGTTCGAAGGACAGGGGCTATGGCTACACCTTC.

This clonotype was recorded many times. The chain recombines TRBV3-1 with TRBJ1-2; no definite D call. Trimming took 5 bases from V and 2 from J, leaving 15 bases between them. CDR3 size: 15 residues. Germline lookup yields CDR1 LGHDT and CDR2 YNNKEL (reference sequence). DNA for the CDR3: TGTGCCAGCAGCTTGTTGGGAAGTGCCAACTATGGCTACACCTTC. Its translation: CASSLLGSANYGYTF.

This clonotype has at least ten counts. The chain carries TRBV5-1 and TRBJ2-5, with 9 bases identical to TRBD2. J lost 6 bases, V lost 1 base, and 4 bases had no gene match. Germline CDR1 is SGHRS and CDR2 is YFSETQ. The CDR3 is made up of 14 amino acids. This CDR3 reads CASSLRLAAQTQYF. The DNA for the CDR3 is TGCGCCAGCAGCTTGAGACTAGCGGCGCAGACCCAGTACTTC.

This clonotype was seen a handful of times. DNA of the CDR3: TGTGCCAGCTCACCCCACCGGGGCTCCGATTCACCCCTCCACTTT. Protein product: CASSPHRGSDSPLHF. The rearrangement uses TRBV2 and TRBJ1-6; a weak D match, TRBD1 (5 bases). Germline V CDR1 and CDR2: SNHLY, FYNNEI. Trimming left V 8 bases short and J 8 bases short, with 19 bases between. The CDR3 spans 15 residues.

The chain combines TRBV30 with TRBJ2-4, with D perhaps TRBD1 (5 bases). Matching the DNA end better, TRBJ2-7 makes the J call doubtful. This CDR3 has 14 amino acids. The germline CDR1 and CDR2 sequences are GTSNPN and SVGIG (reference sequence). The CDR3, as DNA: TGTGCCTGGAGTTCAGGGAATCGCTTCTCCGAGCAGTACTTC. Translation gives CAWSSGNRFSEQYF.

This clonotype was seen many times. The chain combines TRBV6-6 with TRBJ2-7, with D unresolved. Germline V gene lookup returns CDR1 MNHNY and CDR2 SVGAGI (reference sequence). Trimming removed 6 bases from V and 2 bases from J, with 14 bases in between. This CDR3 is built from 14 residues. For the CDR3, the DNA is TGTGCCAGCAGCCGGTCCCACCTCACCTACGAGCAGTACTTC. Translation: CASSRSHLTYEQYF.

CDR3 DNA sequence: TGTGCCAGCAGTTACTCATCAGGAATGGGAGGAGAGACCCAGTACTTC. Translating it yields CASSYSSGMGGETQYF. This sequence joins TRBV6-6 and TRBJ2-5; D is possibly TRBD2 (6 bases). Germline CDR1 reads MNHNY; CDR2 reads SVGAGI (reference sequence). The CDR3 extends over 16 amino acids. With 0 bases removed from V and 4 bases from J, the gap between germline ends came to 15 bases.

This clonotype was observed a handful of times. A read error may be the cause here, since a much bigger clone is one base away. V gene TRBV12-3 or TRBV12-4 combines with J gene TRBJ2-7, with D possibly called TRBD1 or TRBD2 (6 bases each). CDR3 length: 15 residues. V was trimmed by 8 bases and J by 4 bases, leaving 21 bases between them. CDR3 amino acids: CASSIGGVGGYEQYF. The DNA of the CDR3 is TGTGCCAGCTCTATTGGCGGGGTAGGGGGGTACGAGCAGTACTTC.

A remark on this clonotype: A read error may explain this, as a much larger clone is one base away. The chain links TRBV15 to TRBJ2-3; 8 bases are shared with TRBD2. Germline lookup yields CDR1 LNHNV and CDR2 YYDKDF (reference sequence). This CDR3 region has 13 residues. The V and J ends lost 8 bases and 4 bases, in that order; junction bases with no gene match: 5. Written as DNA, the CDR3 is TGTGCCACCCGGACTAGCACTTCAGATACGCAGTATTTT. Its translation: CATRTSTSDTQYF.

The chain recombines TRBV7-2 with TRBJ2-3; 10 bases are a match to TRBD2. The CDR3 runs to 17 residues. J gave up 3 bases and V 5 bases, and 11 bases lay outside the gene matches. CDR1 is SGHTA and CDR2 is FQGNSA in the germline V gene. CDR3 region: CASSRTPSGGATDTQYF. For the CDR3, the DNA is TGTGCCAGCAGCCGAACCCCCAGCGGGGGGGCAACAGATACGCAGTATTTT. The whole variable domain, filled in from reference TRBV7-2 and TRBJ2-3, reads GAGVSQSPSNKVTEKGKDVELRCDPISGHTALYWYRQSLGQGLEFLIYFQGNSAPDKSGLPSDRFSAERTGGSVSTLTIQRTQQEDSAVYLCASSRTPSGGATDTQYFGPGTRLTVL.

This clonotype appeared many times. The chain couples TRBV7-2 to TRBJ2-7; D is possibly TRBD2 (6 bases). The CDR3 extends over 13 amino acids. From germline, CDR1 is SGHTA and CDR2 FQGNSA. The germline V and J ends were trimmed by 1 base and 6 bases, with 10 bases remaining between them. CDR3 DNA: TGTGCCAGCAGCTTAGGGAGGGTAGTCGAGCAGTACTTC. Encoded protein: CASSLGRVVEQYF. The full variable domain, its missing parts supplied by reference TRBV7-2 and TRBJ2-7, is GAGVSQSPSNKVTEKGKDVELRCDPISGHTALYWYRQSLGQGLEFLIYFQGNSAPDKSGLPSDRFSAERTGGSVSTLTIQRTQQEDSAVYLCASSLGRVVEQYFGPGTRLTVT.

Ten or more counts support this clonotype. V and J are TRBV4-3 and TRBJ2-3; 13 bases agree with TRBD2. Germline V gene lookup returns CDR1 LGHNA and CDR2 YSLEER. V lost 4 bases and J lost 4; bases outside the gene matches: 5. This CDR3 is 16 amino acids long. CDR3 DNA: TGCGCCAGCAGCCGTGGACTAGCGGGGGAATCAGATACGCAGTATTTT. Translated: CASSRGLAGESDTQYF.

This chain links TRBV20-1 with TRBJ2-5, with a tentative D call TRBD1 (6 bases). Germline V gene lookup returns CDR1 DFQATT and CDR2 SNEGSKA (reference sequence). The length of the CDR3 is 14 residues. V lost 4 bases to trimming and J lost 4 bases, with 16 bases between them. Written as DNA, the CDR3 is TGCAGTGCTACAGGGGTTCGCGGTGGAGAGACCCAGTACTTC. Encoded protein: CSATGVRGGETQYF.

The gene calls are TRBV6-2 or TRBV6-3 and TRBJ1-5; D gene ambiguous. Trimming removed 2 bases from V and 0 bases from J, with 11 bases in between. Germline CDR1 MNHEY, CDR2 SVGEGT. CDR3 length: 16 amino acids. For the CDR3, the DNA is TGTGCCAGCAGTTACGTTTCGTCAAATAGCAATCAGCCCCAGCATTTT. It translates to CASSYVSSNSNQPQHF.

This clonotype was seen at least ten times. For the CDR3, the DNA is TGTGCCAGCAGTGGGGACAGGGGACACGAGCAGTACTTC. This codes for CASSGDRGHEQYF. The chain couples TRBV6-2 or TRBV6-3 to TRBJ2-7; TRBD1 agrees at 10 bases. The V gene's germline CDR1 is MNHEY and CDR2 SVGEGT. After removal of 5 bases from V and 5 bases from J, the junction contained 3 bases not matched to a gene. This CDR3 has 13 residues.